This T cell receptor (beta chain) emerged from a study of control samples from healthy donors and cancer patients. TCRdb's table, derived via immunoSEQ multiplex PCR, lists solely in-frame clones and lacks some. The sample holds 55,000 to 75,000 clones, more than 70% seen once. Germline CDR1 is KGHSH and CDR2 is LQKENI. The CDR3 totals 14 residues. After removal of 3 bases from V and 2 bases from J, the junction contained 1 base not matched to a gene. The source of this sequence is a woman aged 45-65 years with head and neck cancer. The sample comprised PBMCs. The chain recombines TRBV18 with TRBJ1-5, with 7 positions matching TRBD1. The CDR3 protein is CASSPTGGNQPQHF. CDR3 bases: TGTGCCAGCTCACCCACAGGGGGCAATCAGCCCCAGCATTTT. Supplemented by reference TRBV18 and TRBJ1-5, the full variable domain reads NAGVMQNPRHLVRRRGQEARLRCSPMKGHSHVYWYRQLPEEGLKFMVYLQKENIIDESGMPKERFSAEFPKEGPSILRIQQVVRGDSAAYFCASSPTGGNQPQHFGDGTRLSIL.